This T cell receptor beta chain originates from a study of blood T cell repertoires in COVID-19. In the study overall: Material from acute and convalescent COVID-19 was sourced from the United States, Italy and Spain. Sample material is recorded as cDNA or gDNA derived from T cells, B-cell-depleted T cells, or PBMCs.

Original handling: Amplification with reference gene primers provided the estimates of nucleated cell counts. The method was immunoSEQ multiplex PCR; TCRdb's version includes in-frame clones alone and lacks a portion of them. The D gene and trimming were derived from the DNA, and the V and J assignments and clone size from that table. The sample consists of about 120,000 clones, 80% to 90% of them appearing once. V was pared by 7 bases and J by 0 bases, with 19 bases between. CDR1 and CDR2 from the germline V gene are LNHDA and SQIVND (reference sequence). This CDR3 has 16 residues. This clone was seen only once.

The chain employs TRBV19 and TRBJ2-7; D is possibly TRBD2 (5 bases). The sequence derives from a man aged 65-85 years with active or convalescent COVID-19. The source material was peripheral blood. The CDR3 reads CASTPGRRTGSYEQYF. The CDR3 DNA follows: TGTGCCAGTACCCCAGGCCGGAGGACGGGCTCCTACGAGCAGTACTTC.